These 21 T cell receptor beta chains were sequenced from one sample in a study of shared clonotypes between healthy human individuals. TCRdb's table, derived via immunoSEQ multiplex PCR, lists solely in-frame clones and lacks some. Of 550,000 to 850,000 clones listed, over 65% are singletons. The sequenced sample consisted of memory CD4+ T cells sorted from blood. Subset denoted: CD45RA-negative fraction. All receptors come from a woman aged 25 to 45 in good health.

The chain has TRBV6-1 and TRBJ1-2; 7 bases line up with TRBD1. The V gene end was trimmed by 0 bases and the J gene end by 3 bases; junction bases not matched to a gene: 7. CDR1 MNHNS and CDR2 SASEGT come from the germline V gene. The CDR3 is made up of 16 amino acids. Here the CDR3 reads CASSEAVTGTYYGYTF. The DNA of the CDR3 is TGTGCCAGCAGTGAAGCAGTGACAGGGACCTACTATGGCTACACCTTC.

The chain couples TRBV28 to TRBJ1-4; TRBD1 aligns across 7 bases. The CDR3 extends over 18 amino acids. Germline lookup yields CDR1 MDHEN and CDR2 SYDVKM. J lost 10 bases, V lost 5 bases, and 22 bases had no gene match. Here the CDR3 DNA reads TGTGCCAGCAGTCCCTCGGGACAGTGGGCTCTTGCCAGTAGAAAACTGTTTTTT. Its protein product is CASSPSGQWALASRKLFF.

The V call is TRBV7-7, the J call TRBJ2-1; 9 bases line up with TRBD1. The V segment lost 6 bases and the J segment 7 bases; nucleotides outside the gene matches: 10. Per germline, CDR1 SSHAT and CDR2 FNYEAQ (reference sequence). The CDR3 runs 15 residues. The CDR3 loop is CASSVGAQGANEQFF. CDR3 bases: TGTGCCAGCAGTGTAGGGGCACAGGGGGCTAATGAGCAGTTCTTC.

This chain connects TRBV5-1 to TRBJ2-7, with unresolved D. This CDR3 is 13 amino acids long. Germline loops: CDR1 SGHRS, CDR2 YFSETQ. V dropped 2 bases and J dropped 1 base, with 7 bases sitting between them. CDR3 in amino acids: CASSFTTSYEQYF. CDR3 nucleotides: TGCGCCAGCAGCTTCACCACTTCCTACGAGCAGTACTTC.

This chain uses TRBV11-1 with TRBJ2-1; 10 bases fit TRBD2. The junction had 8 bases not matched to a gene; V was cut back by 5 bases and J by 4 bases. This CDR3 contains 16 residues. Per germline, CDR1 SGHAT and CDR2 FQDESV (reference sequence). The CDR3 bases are TGTGCCAGCAGCATCCGGACTAGCGGCTTGTACAATGAGCAGTTCTTC. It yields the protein CASSIRTSGLYNEQFF. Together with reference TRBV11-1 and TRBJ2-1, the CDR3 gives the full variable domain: EAEVAQSPRYKITEKSQAVAFWCDPISGHATLYWYRQILGQGPELLVQFQDESVVDDSQLPKDRFSAERLKGVDSTLKIQPAELGDSAMYLCASSIRTSGLYNEQFFGPGTRLTVL.

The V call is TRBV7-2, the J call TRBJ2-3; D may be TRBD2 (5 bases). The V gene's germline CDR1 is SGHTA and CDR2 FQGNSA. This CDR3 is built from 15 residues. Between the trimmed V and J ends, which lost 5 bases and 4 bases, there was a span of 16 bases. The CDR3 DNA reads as TGTGCCAGCAGCAATAGCGCACTATTGTCAGATACGCAGTATTTT. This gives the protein CASSNSALLSDTQYF.

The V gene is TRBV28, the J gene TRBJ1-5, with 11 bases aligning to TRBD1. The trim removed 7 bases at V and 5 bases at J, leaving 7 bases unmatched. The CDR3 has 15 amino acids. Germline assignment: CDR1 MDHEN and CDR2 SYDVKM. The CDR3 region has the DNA TGTGCCAGCATGACCCCGGGACAGGGGGATCAGCCCCAGCATTTT. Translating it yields CASMTPGQGDQPQHF.

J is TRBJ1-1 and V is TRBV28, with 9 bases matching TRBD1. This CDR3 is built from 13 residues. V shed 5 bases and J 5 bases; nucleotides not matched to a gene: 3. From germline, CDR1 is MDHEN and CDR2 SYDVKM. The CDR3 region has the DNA TGTGCCAGCAGTCCCGACAGGGGGACTGAAGCTTTCTTT. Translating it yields CASSPDRGTEAFF.

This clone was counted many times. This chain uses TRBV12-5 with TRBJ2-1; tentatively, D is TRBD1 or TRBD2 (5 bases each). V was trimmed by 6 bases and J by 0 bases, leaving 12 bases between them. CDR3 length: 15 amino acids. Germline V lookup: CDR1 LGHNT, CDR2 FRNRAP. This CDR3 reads CASGQAGSSYNEQFF. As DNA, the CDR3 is TGTGCTAGTGGACAAGCAGGGAGCTCCTACAATGAGCAGTTCTTC.

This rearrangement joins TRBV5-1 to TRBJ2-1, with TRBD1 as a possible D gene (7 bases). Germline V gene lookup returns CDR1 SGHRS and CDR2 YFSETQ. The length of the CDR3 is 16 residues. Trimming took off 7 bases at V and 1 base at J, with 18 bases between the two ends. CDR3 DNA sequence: TGCGCCAGCCAGAGGACAGGCGGGATTTCCTACAATGAGCAGTTCTTC. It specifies CASQRTGGISYNEQFF.

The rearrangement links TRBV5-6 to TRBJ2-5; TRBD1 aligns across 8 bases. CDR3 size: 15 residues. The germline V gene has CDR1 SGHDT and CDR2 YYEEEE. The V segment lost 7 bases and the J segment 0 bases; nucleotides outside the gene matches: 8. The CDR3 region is CASGTGGPNQETQYF. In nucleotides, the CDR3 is TGTGCCAGCGGAACAGGGGGTCCTAACCAAGAGACCCAGTACTTC.

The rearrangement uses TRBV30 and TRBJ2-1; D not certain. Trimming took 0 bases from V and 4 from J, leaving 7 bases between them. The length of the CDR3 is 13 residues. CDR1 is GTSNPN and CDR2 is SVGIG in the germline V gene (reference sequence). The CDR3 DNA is TGTGCCTGGAGTGTGCAGGTATACAATGAGCAGTTCTTC. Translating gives CAWSVQVYNEQFF.

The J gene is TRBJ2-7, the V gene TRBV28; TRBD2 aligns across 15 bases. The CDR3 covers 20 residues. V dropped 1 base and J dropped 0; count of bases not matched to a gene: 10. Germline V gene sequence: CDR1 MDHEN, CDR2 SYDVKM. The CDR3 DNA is TGTGCCAGCAGTTTATTGGGGGGACTAGCGGGAGGCCTGAGCTCCTACGAGCAGTACTTC. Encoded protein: CASSLLGGLAGGLSSYEQYF.

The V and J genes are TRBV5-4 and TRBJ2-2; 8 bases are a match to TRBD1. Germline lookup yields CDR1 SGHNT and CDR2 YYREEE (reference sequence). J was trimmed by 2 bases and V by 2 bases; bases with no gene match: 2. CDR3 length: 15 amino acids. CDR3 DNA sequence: TGTGCCAGCAGCTTCAGGGGGCACAACACCGGGGAGCTGTTTTTT. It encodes CASSFRGHNTGELFF.

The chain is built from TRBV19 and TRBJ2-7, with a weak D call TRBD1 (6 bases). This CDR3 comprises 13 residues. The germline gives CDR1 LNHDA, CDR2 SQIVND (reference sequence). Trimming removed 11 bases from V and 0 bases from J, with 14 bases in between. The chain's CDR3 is CAAIRDISYEQYF. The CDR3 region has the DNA TGTGCCGCCATCCGGGACATCTCCTACGAGCAGTACTTC.

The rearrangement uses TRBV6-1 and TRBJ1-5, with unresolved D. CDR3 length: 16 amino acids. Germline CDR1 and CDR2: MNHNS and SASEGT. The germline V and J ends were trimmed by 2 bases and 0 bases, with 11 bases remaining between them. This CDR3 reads CASSERAGHSNQPQHF. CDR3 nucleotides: TGTGCCAGCAGTGAAAGGGCAGGTCATAGCAATCAGCCCCAGCATTTT.

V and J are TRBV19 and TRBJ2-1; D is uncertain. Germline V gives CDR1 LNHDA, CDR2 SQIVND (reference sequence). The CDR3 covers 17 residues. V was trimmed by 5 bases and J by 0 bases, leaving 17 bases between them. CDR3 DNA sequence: TGTGCCAGTAGTCCCTCCTCACCCCAGAGCTCCTACAATGAGCAGTTCTTC. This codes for CASSPSSPQSSYNEQFF.

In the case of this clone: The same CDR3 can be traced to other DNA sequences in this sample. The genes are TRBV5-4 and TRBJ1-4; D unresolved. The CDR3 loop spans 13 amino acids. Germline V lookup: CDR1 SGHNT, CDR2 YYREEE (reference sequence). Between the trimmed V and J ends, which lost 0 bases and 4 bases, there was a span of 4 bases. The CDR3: CASSLAGNEKLFF. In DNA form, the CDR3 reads TGTGCCAGCAGCTTGGCGGGTAATGAAAAACTGTTTTTT.

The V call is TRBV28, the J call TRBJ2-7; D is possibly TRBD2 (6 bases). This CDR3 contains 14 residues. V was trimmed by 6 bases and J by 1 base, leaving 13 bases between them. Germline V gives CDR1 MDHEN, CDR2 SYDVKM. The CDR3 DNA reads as TGTGCCAGCAGGAGGGAGGTACGTTCCTACGAGCAGTACTTC. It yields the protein CASRREVRSYEQYF.

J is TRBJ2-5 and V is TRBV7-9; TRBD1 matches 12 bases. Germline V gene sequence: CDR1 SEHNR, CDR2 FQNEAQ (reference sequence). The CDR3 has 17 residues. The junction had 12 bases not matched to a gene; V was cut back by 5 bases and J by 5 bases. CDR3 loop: CASSPGPGQGAWETQYF. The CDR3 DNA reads TGTGCCAGCAGCCCGGGTCCGGGACAGGGGGCTTGGGAGACCCAGTACTTC.

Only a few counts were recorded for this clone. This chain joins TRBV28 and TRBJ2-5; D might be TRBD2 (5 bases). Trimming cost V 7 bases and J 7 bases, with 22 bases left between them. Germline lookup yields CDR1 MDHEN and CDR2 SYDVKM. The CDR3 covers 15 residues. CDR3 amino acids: CASTPSGSRKRTQYF. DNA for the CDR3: TGTGCCAGCACCCCATCGGGATCAAGAAAACGGACCCAGTACTTC.